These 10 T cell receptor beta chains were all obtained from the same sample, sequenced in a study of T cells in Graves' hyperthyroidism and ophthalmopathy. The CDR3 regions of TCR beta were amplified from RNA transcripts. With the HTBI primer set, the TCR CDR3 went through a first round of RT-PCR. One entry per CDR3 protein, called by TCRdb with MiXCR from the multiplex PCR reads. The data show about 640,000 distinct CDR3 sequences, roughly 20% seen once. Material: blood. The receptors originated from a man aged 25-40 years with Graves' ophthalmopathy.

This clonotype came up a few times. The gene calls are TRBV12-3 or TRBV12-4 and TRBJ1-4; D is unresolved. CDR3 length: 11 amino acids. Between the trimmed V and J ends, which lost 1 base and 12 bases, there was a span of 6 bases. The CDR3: CASSLGVELFF. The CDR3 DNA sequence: TGTGCCAGCAGTTTAGGGGTGGAACTGTTTTTT.

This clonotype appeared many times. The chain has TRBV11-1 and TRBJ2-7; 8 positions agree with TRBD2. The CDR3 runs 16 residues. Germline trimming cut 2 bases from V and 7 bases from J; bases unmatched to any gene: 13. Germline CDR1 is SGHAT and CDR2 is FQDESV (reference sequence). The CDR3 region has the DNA TGTGCCAGCAGCTTACTGCCGAGACTAGCGTTGGAAGAGCAGTACTTC. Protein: CASSLLPRLALEEQYF. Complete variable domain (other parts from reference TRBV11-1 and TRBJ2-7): EAEVAQSPRYKITEKSQAVAFWCDPISGHATLYWYRQILGQGPELLVQFQDESVVDDSQLPKDRFSAERLKGVDSTLKIQPAELGDSAMYLCASSLLPRLALEEQYFGPGTRLTVT.

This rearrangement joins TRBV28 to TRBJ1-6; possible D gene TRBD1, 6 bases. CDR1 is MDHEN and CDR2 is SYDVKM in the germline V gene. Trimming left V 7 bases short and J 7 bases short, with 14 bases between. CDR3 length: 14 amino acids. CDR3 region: CASMEGVGNSPLHF. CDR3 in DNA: TGTGCCAGCATGGAGGGGGTGGGCAATTCACCCCTCCACTTT.

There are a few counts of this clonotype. CDR3 amino acids: CASGTGSETQYF. CDR3 nucleotide sequence: TGCGCCAGCGGTACAGGTTCAGAGACCCAGTACTTC. The V gene is TRBV5-1, the J gene TRBJ2-5, with a weak D call TRBD1 (5 bases). Germline CDR1 reads SGHRS; CDR2 reads YFSETQ. V was pared by 7 bases and J by 4 bases, with 11 bases between. The CDR3 loop spans 12 amino acids. Supplemented by reference TRBV5-1 and TRBJ2-5, the full variable domain reads KAGVTQTPRYLIKTRGQQVTLSCSPISGHRSVSWYQQTPGQGLQFLFEYFSETQRNKGNFPGRFSGRQFSNSRSEMNVSTLELGDSALYLCASGTGSETQYFGPGTRLLVL.

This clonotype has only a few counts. The CDR3 loop is CASRRGRGLDGANVLTF. CDR3 nucleotides: TGTGCCAGCAGAAGGGGCAGGGGGCTCGACGGGGCCAACGTCCTGACTTTC. V is TRBV6-1 and J is TRBJ2-6, with 8 bases lining up with TRBD1. CDR3 length: 17 residues. Germline lookup yields CDR1 MNHNS and CDR2 SASEGT. J gave up 4 bases and V 6 bases, and 11 bases lay outside the gene matches.

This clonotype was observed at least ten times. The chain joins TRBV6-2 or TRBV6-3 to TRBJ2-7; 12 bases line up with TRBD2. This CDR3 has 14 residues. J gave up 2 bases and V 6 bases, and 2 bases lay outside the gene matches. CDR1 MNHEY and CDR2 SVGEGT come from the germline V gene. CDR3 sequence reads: CASRRLAGAYEQYF. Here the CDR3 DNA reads TGTGCCAGCAGACGACTAGCGGGAGCCTACGAGCAGTACTTC.

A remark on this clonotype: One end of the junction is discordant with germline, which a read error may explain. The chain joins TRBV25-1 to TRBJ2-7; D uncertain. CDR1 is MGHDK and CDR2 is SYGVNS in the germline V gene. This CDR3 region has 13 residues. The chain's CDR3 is CASSESPSYEQYF. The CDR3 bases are TGCGCCAGCAGTGAGTCCCCCTCCTACGAGCAGTACTTC.

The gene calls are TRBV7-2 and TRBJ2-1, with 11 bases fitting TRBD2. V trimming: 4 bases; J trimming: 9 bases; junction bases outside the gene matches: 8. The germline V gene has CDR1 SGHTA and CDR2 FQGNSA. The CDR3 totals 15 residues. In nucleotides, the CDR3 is TGTGCCAGCAGCTCGACTAGCGGGGCTTTGCTTGAGCAGTTCTTC. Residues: CASSSTSGALLEQFF.

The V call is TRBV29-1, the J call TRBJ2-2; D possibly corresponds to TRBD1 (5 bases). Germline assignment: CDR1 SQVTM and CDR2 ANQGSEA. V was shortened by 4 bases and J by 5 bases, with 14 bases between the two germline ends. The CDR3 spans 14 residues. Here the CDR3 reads CSVARDMGTGELFF. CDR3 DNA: TGCAGCGTTGCCAGGGATATGGGTACCGGGGAGCTGTTTTTT.

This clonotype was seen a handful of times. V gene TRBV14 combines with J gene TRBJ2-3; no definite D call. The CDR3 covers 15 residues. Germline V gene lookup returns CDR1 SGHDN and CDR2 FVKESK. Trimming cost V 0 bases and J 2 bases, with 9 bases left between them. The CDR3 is CASSQEWSITDTQYF. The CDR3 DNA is TGTGCCAGCAGCCAAGAATGGAGTATCACAGATACGCAGTATTTT.